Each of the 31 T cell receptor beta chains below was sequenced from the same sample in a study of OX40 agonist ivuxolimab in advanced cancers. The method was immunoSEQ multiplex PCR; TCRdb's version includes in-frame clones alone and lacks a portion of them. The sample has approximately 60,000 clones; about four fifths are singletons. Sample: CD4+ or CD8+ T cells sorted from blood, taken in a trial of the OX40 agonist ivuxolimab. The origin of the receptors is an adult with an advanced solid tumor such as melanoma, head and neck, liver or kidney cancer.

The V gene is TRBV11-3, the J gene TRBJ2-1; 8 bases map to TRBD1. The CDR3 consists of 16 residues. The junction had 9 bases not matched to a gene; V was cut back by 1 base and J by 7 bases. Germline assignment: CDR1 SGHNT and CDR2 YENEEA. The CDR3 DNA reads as TGTGCCAGCAGCTTAGGGGTTGGACAGGGTAGGAATGAGCAGTTCTTC. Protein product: CASSLGVGQGRNEQFF.

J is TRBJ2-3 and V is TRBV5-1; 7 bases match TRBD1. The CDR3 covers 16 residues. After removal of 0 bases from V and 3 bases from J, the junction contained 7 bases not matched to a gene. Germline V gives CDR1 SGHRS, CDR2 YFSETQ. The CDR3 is CASSLGGTEGTDTQYF. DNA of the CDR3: TGCGCCAGCAGCTTGGGTGGGACAGAAGGGACAGATACGCAGTATTTT.

The CDR3 is CASSPSEDQPQHF. CDR3 DNA: TGTGCCAGCAGCCCCTCGGAGGACCAGCCCCAGCATTTT. The chain combines TRBV11-1 with TRBJ1-5; the D is unclear. V lost 5 bases, J lost 7 bases, and 12 bases lay in between. Germline lookup yields CDR1 SGHAT and CDR2 FQDESV (reference sequence). The CDR3 is 13 residues long.

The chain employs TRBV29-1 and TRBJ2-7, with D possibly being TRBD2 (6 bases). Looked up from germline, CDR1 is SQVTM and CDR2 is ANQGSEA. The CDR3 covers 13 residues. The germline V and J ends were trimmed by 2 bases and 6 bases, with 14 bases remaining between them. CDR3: CSVETLGGVEQYF. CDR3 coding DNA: TGCAGCGTTGAAACCCTCGGGGGAGTCGAGCAGTACTTC.

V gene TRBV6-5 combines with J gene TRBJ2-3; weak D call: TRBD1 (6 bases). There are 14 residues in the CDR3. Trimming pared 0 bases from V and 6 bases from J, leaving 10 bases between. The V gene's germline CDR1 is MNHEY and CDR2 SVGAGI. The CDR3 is CASSYSGARDTQYF. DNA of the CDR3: TGTGCCAGCAGTTACTCGGGGGCGCGGGATACGCAGTATTTT.

The CDR3 sequence is CASSVIAGFGEQYF. In DNA, the CDR3 is TGTGCCAGCAGCGTAATAGCGGGGTTCGGGGAGCAGTACTTC. The rearrangement links TRBV9 to TRBJ2-7; the match to TRBD2 covers 8 bases. The CDR3 consists of 14 residues. V shed 1 base and J 7 bases; nucleotides not matched to a gene: 7. Germline CDR1 SGDLS, CDR2 YYNGEE.

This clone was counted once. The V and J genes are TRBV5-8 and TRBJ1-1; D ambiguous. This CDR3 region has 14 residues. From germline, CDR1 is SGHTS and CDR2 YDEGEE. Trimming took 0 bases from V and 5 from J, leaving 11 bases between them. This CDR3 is CASSLVTAYTEAFF. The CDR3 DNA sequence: TGTGCCAGCAGCTTGGTTACCGCGTATACTGAAGCTTTCTTT.

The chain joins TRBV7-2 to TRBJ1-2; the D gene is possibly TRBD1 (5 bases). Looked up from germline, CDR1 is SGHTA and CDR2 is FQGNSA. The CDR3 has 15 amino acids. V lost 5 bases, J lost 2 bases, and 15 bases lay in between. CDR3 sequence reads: CASSGAAGSNYGYTF. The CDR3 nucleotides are TGTGCCAGCAGCGGCGCCGCAGGGTCCAACTATGGCTACACCTTC.

CDR3 sequence: CASSVVIAGTQYF. The CDR3, as DNA: TGTGCCAGCAGCGTAGTAATCGCGGGGACGCAGTATTTT. V usage is TRBV9 and J usage is TRBJ2-3, with a tentative D call TRBD2 (6 bases). Trimming cost V 0 bases and J 9 bases, with 11 bases left between them. CDR1 and CDR2 (germline): SGDLS, YYNGEE. The CDR3 length is 13 residues.

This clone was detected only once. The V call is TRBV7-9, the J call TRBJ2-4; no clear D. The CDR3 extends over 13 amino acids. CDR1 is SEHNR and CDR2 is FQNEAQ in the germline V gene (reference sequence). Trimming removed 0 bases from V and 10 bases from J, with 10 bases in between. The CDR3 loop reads CASSLASVEIQYF. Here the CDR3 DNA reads TGTGCCAGCAGCTTAGCGAGCGTTGAGATTCAGTACTTC. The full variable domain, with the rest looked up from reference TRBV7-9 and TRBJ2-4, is DTGVSQNPRHKITKRGQNVTFRCDPISEHNRLYWYRQTLGQGPEFLTYFQNEAQLEKSRLLSDRFSAERPKGSFSTLEIQRTEQGDSAMYLCASSLASVEIQYFGAGTRLSVL.

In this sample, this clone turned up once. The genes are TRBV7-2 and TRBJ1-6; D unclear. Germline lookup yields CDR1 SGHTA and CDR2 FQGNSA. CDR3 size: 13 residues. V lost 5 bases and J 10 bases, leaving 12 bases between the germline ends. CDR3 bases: TGTGCCAGCAGCATGGGGAGGGTGTCACCCCTCCACTTT. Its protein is CASSMGRVSPLHF.

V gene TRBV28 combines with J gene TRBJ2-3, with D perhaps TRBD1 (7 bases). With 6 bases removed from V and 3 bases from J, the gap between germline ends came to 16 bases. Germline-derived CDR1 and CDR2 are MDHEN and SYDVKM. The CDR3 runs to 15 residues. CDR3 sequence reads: CASSPAGGPTDTQYF. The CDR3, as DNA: TGTGCCAGCAGCCCTGCAGGGGGGCCTACAGATACGCAGTATTTT.

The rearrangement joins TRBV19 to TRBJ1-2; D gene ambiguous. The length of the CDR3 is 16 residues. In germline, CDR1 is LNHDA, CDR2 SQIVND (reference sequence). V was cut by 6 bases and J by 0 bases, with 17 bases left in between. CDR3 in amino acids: CASRSENERSNYGYTF. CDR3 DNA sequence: TGTGCCAGTAGGAGTGAGAATGAGAGATCTAACTATGGCTACACCTTC.

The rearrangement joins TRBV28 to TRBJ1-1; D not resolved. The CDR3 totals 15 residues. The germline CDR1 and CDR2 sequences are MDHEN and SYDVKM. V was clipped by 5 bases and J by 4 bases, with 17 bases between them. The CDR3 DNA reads TGTGCCAGCAGTCTACTACACCACAGTGGCACTGAAGCTTTCTTT. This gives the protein CASSLLHHSGTEAFF.

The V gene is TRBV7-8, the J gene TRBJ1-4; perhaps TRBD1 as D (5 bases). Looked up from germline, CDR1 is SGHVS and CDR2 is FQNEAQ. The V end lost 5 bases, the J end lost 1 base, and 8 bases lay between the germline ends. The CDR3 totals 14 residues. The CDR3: CASSVGGTNEKLFF. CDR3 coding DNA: TGTGCCAGCAGCGTGGGGGGAACTAATGAAAAACTGTTTTTT.

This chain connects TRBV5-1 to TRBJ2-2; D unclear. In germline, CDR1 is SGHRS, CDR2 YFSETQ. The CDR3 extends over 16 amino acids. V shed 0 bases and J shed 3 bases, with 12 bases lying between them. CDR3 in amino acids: CASSLAASVDTGELFF. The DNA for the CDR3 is TGCGCCAGCAGCTTGGCGGCGTCAGTTGACACCGGGGAGCTGTTTTTT.

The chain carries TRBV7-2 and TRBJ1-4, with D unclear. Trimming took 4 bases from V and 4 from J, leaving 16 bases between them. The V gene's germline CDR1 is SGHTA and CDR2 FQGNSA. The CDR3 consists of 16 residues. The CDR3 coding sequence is TGTGCCAGCAGCTCGAGGAGTTTCCAGGATAATGAAAAACTGTTTTTT. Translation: CASSSRSFQDNEKLFF.

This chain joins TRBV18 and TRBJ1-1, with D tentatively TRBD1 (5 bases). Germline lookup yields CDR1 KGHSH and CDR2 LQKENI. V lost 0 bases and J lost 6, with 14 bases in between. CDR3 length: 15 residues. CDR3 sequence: CASSPPGQGFAEAFF. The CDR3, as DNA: TGTGCCAGCTCACCACCCGGCCAGGGTTTCGCTGAAGCTTTCTTT.

The CDR3 loop reads CASSLAGTSGHTQYF. The CDR3, as DNA: TGTGCCAGCAGCCTGGCCGGGACTAGCGGGCATACGCAGTATTTT. This chain joins TRBV7-6 and TRBJ2-3; 12 bases fit TRBD2. CDR3 length: 15 amino acids. Germline CDR1 SGHVS, CDR2 FNYEAQ. The V gene end was trimmed by 5 bases and the J gene end by 7 bases; junction bases not matched to a gene: 7. Full variable domain (remainder filled in from reference TRBV7-6 and TRBJ2-3): GAGVSQSPRYKVTKRGQDVALRCDPISGHVSLYWYRQALGQGPEFLTYFNYEAQQDKSGLPNDRFSAERPEGSISTLTIQRTEQRDSAMYRCASSLAGTSGHTQYFGPGTRLTVL.

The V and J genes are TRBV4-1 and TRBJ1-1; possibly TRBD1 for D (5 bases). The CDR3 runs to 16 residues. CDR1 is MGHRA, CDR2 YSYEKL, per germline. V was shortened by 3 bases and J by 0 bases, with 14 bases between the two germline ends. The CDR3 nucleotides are TGCGCCAGCAGCCAGTATCTGGGGGTTATGAACACTGAAGCTTTCTTT. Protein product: CASSQYLGVMNTEAFF.

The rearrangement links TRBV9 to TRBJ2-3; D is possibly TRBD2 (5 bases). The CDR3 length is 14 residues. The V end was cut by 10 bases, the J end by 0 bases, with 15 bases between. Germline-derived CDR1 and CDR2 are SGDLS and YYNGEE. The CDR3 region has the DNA TGTGCCTCCTCGGGGTCGCCTAGCACAGATACGCAGTATTTT. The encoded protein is CASSGSPSTDTQYF.

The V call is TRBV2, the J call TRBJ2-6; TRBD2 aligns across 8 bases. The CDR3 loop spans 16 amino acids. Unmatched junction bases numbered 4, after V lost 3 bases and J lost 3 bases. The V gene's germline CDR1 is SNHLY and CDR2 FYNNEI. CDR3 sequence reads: CASSDDAGGGANVLTF. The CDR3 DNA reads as TGTGCCAGCAGTGACGACGCGGGGGGTGGGGCCAACGTCCTGACTTTC.

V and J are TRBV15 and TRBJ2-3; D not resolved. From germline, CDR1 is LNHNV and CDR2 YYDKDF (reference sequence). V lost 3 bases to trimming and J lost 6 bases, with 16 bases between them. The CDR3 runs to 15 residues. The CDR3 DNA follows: TGTGCCACCAGCAGCCGGGCCAGTTTCCCTGATACGCAGTATTTT. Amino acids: CATSSRASFPDTQYF.

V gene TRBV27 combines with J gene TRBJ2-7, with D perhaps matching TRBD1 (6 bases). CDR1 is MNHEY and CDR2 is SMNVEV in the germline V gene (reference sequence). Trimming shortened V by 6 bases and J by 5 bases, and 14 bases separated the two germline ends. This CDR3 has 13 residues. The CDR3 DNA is TGTGCCAGCAGGCTGACAGGTACTGACGAGCAGTACTTC. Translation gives CASRLTGTDEQYF.

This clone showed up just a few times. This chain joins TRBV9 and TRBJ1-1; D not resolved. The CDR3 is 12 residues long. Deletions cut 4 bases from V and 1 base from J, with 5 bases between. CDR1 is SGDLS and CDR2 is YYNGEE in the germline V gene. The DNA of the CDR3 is TGTGCCAGCAGCCGGCAGAACACTGAAGCTTTCTTT. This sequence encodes CASSRQNTEAFF. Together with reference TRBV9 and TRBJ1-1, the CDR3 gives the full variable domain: DSGVTQTPKHLITATGQRVTLRCSPRSGDLSVYWYQQSLDQGLQFLIQYYNGEERAKGNILERFSAQQFPDLHSELNLSSLELGDSALYFCASSRQNTEAFFGQGTRLTVV.

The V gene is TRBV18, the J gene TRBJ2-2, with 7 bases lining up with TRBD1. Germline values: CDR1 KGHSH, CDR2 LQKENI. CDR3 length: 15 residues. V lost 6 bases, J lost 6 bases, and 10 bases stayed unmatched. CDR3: CASSPGQARAGELFF. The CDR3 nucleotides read TGTGCCAGCTCCCCCGGACAGGCGAGGGCCGGGGAGCTGTTTTTT.

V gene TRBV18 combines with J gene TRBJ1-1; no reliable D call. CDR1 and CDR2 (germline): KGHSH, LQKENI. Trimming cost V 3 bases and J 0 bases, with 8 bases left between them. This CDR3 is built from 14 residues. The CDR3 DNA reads TGTGCCAGCTCACCCTACAGCATGAACACTGAAGCTTTCTTT. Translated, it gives CASSPYSMNTEAFF.

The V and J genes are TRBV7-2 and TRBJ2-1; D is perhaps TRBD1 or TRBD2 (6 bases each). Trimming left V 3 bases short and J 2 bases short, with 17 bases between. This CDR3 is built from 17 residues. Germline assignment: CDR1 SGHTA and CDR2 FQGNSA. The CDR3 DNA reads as TGTGCCAGCAGCTTCGGGGGATCCGGGACAACCTACAATGAGCAGTTCTTC. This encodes CASSFGGSGTTYNEQFF. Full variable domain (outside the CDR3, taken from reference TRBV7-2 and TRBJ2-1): GAGVSQSPSNKVTEKGKDVELRCDPISGHTALYWYRQSLGQGLEFLIYFQGNSAPDKSGLPSDRFSAERTGGSVSTLTIQRTQQEDSAVYLCASSFGGSGTTYNEQFFGPGTRLTVL.

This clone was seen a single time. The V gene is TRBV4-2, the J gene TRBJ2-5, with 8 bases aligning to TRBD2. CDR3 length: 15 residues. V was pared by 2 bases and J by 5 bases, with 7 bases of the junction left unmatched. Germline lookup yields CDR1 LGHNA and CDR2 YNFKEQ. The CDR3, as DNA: TGTGCCAGCAGCCAAAATGCGGGAGGTGGGGAGACCCAGTACTTC. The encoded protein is CASSQNAGGGETQYF.

The DNA for the CDR3 is TGTGCCAGCAGTGGTCGACTAGCGGGGGGGAGCACAGATACGCAGTATTTT. Protein: CASSGRLAGGSTDTQYF. The rearrangement links TRBV6-1 to TRBJ2-3; the match to TRBD2 covers 14 bases. Unmatched junction bases numbered 3, after V lost 4 bases and J lost 0 bases. CDR1 is MNHNS, CDR2 SASEGT, per germline. The length of the CDR3 is 17 residues.

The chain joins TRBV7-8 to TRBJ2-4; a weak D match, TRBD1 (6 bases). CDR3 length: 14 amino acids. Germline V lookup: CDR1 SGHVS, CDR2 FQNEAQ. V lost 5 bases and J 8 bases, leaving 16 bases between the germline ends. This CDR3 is CASSPVGAGYIQYF. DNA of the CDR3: TGTGCCAGCAGCCCCGTGGGGGCTGGGTACATTCAGTACTTC.